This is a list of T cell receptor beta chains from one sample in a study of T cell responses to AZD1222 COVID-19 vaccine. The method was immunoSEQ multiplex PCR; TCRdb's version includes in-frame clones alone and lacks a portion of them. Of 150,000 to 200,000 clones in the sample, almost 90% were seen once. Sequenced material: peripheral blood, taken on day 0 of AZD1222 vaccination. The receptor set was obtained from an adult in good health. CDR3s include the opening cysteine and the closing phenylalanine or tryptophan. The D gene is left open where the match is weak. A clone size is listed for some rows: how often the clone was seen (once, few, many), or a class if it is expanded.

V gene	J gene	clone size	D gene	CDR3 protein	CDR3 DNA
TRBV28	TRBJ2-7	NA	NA	CASSLPDRTYEQYF	TGTGCCAGCAGTTTACCGGACCGCACCTACGAGCAGTACTTC
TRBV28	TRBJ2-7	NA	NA	CASSRVGYEQYF	TGTGCCAGCAGCCGAGTCGGATACGAGCAGTACTTC
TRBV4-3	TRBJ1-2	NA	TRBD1	CASGFRGRGYTF	TGCGCCAGCGGGTTTAGGGGGCGCGGCTACACCTTC
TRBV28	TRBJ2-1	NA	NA	CASSSRDSRYNEQFF	TGTGCCAGCAGTTCCCGGGACTCGCGCTACAATGAGCAGTTCTTC
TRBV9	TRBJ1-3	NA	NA	CASSALHGNTIYF	TGTGCCAGCAGCGCCCTACACGGAAACACCATATATTTT
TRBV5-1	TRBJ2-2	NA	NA	CASQIQGNTGELFF	TGCGCCAGCCAAATTCAGGGGAACACCGGGGAGCTGTTTTTT
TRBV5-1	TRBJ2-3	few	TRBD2	CASTLAGRDTDTQYF	TGCGCCAGCACCTTAGCGGGTCGAGACACAGATACGCAGTATTTT
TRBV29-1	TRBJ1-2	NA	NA	CSVGGGAENGYTF	TGCAGCGTCGGGGGGGGCGCCGAAAATGGCTACACCTTC
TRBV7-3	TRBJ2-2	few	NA	CASSPQGSLGTGELFF	TGTGCCAGCAGCCCCCAGGGTAGTCTGGGCACCGGGGAGCTGTTTTTT
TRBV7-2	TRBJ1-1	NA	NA	CASSLGVGIGTEAFF	TGTGCCAGCAGCTTAGGGGTGGGGATAGGGACTGAAGCTTTCTTT
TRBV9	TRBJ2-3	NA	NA	CASSVGVGRGTDTQYF	TGTGCCAGCAGCGTAGGAGTAGGCCGGGGCACAGATACGCAGTATTTT
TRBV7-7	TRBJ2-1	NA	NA	CASSLAVSGPGVEQFF	TGTGCTAGCAGCTTAGCGGTTAGCGGCCCTGGTGTTGAGCAGTTCTTC
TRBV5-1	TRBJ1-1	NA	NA	CASSLAAGQNTEAFF	TGCGCCAGCAGCTTGGCCGCGGGACAGAACACTGAAGCTTTCTTT
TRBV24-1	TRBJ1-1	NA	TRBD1	CATSGQGGTEAFF	TGTGCCACCAGCGGACAGGGCGGGACTGAAGCTTTCTTT
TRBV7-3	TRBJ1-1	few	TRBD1	CASSPSRWDSRTTEAFF	TGTGCCAGCAGCCCAAGCCGTTGGGACAGCAGAACCACTGAAGCTTTCTTT
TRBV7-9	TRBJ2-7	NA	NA	CASSSSLRGVTYEQYF	TGTGCCAGCAGCTCTAGTCTAAGAGGGGTAACCTACGAGCAGTACTTC
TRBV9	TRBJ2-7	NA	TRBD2	CASSPTSGSSYEQYF	TGTGCCAGCAGCCCAACTAGCGGGAGCTCCTACGAGCAGTACTTC
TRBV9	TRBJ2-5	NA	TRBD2	CASSVLGGAQETQYF	TGTGCCAGCAGCGTCCTCGGGGGGGCTCAAGAGACCCAGTACTTC
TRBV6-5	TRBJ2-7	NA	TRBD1	CASSRQGQSYEQYF	TGTGCCAGCAGTCGACAGGGACAATCCTACGAGCAGTACTTC
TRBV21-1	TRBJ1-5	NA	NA	CASNFRGIGNQPQHF	TGTGCCAGCAACTTCAGGGGTATTGGCAATCAGCCCCAGCATTTT
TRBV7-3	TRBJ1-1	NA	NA	CASSLTGATEAFF	TGTGCCAGCAGCTTAACGGGGGCAACTGAAGCTTTCTTT
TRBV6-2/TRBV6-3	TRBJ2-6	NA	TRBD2	CASSYGGAGANVLTF	TGTGCCAGCAGTTACGGGGGGGCTGGGGCCAACGTCCTGACTTTC
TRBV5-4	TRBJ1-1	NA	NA	CASSLGVSPEAFF	TGTGCCAGCAGCTTGGGAGTATCGCCTGAAGCTTTCTTT
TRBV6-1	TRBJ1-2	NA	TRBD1	CASSGSGALRGYGYTF	TGTGCCAGCAGTGGGTCCGGGGCCCTCAGGGGGTATGGCTACACCTTC
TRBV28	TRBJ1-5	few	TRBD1	CASSTGQGSDQPQHF	TGTGCCAGCAGTACGGGACAGGGGAGTGATCAGCCCCAGCATTTT
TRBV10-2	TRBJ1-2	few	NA	CASSLDSYGYTF	TGCGCCAGCAGTCTGGACTCCTATGGCTACACCTTC
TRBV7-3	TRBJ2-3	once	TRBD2	CASSFIAGSTDTQYF	TGTGCCAGCAGTTTTATAGCGGGGAGCACAGATACGCAGTATTTT
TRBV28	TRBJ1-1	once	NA	CASSSTPGRRMNTEAFF	TGTGCCAGCAGTTCCACTCCCGGACGGAGAATGAACACTGAAGCTTTCTTT
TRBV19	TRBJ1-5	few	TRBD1	CASSPLGQGVNQPQHF	TGTGCCAGTAGCCCCCTCGGACAGGGAGTCAATCAGCCCCAGCATTTT
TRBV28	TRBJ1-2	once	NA	CASSSRGGLGYTF	TGTGCCAGCAGTTCCAGGGGTGGGTTGGGCTACACCTTC
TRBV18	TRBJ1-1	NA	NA	CASSPLPMNTEAFF	TGTGCCAGCTCACCGTTGCCGATGAACACTGAAGCTTTCTTT
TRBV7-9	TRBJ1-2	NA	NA	CASSGTGAGDGYTF	TGTGCCAGCAGCGGAACAGGAGCTGGGGATGGCTACACCTTC
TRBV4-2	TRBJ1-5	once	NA	CASSQSRVSQPQHF	TGTGCCAGCAGCCAAAGCAGGGTGTCTCAGCCCCAGCATTTT
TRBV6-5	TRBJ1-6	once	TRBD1	CASSYGLGGLNSPLHF	TGTGCCAGCAGTTACGGTTTAGGGGGCCTTAATTCACCCCTCCACTTT
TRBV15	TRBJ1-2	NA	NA	CATSVQEGPGYTF	TGTGCCACCAGCGTACAGGAGGGTCCGGGGTACACCTTC
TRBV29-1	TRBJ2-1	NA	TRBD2	CSVETSGAGEQFF	TGCAGCGTTGAGACTAGCGGAGCGGGTGAGCAGTTCTTC
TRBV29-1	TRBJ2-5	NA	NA	CSVGDGAEETQYF	TGCAGCGTTGGGGACGGAGCCGAAGAGACCCAGTACTTC